The clone carrying this T cell receptor (beta chain) came up once. The data were produced by immunoSEQ multiplex PCR, yet TCRdb's version contains in-frame clones alone and is incomplete. Of 90,000 to 120,000 clones detected, approximately 90% appear once; the ten largest clones hold more than 0.65%. The sample is drawn from a study of T cell changes during pregnancy in multiple sclerosis. After removal of 4 bases from V and 5 bases from J, the junction contained 16 bases not matched to a gene. The CDR3 has 19 amino acids. Germline-derived CDR1 and CDR2 are SGHRS and YFSETQ. The receptor comes from a female donor in good health, enrolled as a control in a pregnancy study. Sequenced material: peripheral blood, taken in the third trimester of pregnancy. V and J are TRBV5-1 and TRBJ2-1, with 12 bases lining up with TRBD2. CDR3 protein: CASSPVGLAGGPRHNEQFF. The CDR3 DNA reads TGCGCCAGCAGCCCAGTCGGGCTAGCGGGGGGGCCCCGCCACAATGAGCAGTTCTTC.